The 2 T cell receptor beta chains presented below share a single source sample, sequenced in a study of OX40 agonist ivuxolimab in advanced cancers. The table came from immunoSEQ multiplex PCR; TCRdb's copy has only in-frame clones and leaves some out. The table includes about 93,000 clones, 92% detected once. The source material was CD4+ or CD8+ T cells sorted from blood, sampled in a trial of the OX40 agonist ivuxolimab. These receptors came from an adult with an advanced solid tumor such as melanoma, head and neck, liver or kidney cancer.

This clone was counted between two and nine times. J is TRBJ2-5 and V is TRBV11-1; a possible D gene is TRBD1 (6 bases). V lost 4 bases to trimming and J lost 0 bases, with 9 bases between them. Germline CDR1 reads SGHAT; CDR2 reads FQDESV (reference sequence). This CDR3 is built from 14 residues. In DNA, the CDR3 is TGTGCCAGCAGCTCCCGGGACAACCAAGAGACCCAGTACTTC. Protein: CASSSRDNQETQYF.

The gene calls are TRBV19 and TRBJ1-2; D call uncertain. Looked up from germline, CDR1 is LNHDA and CDR2 is SQIVND (reference sequence). CDR3 length: 16 amino acids. The V end lost 3 bases, the J end lost 3 bases, and 17 bases lay between the germline ends. The CDR3 here is CASSILGTGRDYGYTF. In DNA form, the CDR3 reads TGTGCCAGTAGTATTTTAGGTACCGGAAGGGACTATGGCTACACCTTC.